These 4 T cell receptor beta chains were all obtained from the same sample, sequenced in a study of cytomegalovirus exposure and HLA in healthy donors. Primers included in the PCR were 60 Vbeta and 13 Jbeta primers. The table came from immunoSEQ multiplex PCR; TCRdb's copy has only in-frame clones and leaves some out. The sample holds over 200,000 clones, 85% to 90% seen once. Sequences were obtained from PBMCs. The receptors come from a woman younger than 30 in good health and CMV-seronegative.

The chain uses TRBV7-6 and TRBJ1-4, with D unresolved. Between the trimmed V and J ends, which lost 5 bases and 4 bases, there was a span of 11 bases. Germline lookup yields CDR1 SGHVS and CDR2 FNYEAQ. The CDR3 has 14 amino acids. The CDR3 is CASSRGRNNEKLFF. The CDR3 coding sequence is TGTGCCAGCAGCCGAGGGAGAAATAATGAAAAACTGTTTTTT.

CDR3 DNA: TGCGCCAGCAGATGGGACTCGGATCAGCCCCAGCATTTT. It specifies CASRWDSDQPQHF. The chain recombines TRBV10-2 with TRBJ1-5, with TRBD1 as a possible D gene (5 bases). V was trimmed by 6 bases and J by 5 bases, leaving 11 bases between them. The CDR3 is 13 amino acids. Germline assignment: CDR1 WSHSY and CDR2 SAAADI.

This sequence joins TRBV2 and TRBJ2-2; 10 nucleotides align to TRBD2. This CDR3 has 14 amino acids. Germline CDR1 reads SNHLY; CDR2 reads FYNNEI. V dropped 9 bases and J dropped 4; count of bases not matched to a gene: 5. The DNA of the CDR3 is TGTGCCAGATCTAGCGGGGGACCCACCGGGGAGCTGTTTTTT. This gives the protein CARSSGGPTGELFF.

The chain carries TRBV6-1 and TRBJ2-7, with TRBD1 identical over 8 bases. The V and J ends lost 2 bases and 5 bases, in that order; junction bases with no gene match: 11. Germline CDR1 and CDR2: MNHNS and SASEGT. There are 16 residues in the CDR3. Here the CDR3 DNA reads TGTGCCAGCAGTGAAATTTGGTCGGGACAGGCGGACGAGCAGTACTTC. Translating it yields CASSEIWSGQADEQYF.